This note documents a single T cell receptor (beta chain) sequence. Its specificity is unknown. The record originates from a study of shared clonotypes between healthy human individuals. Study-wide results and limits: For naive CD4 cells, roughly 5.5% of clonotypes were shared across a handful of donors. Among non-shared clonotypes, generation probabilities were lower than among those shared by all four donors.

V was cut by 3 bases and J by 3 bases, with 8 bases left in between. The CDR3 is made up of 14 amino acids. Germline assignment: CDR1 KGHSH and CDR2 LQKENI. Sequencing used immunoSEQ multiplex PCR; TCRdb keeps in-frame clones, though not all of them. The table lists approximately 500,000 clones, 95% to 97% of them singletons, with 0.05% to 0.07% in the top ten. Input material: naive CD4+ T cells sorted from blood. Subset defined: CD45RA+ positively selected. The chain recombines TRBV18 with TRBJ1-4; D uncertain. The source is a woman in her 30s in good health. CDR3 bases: TGTGCCAGCTCACCGACGGGGTCTAATGAAAAACTGTTTTTT. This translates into CASSPTGSNEKLFF.